Presented here are 28 T cell receptor beta chains from one specimen sequenced in a study of blood T cell repertoires in COVID-19. TCRdb's table, derived via immunoSEQ multiplex PCR, lists solely in-frame clones and lacks some. The sample holds approximately 440,000 clones, about nine tenths seen once. The sequenced material came from PBMCs or T cells enriched from blood (not recorded which). The receptors were sampled from a man in his late teens or twenties who had recovered from COVID-19.

The sample holds a few counts of this clone. The chain employs TRBV5-4 and TRBJ2-1, with 11 positions matching TRBD2. Unmatched junction bases numbered 2, after V lost 1 base and J lost 2 bases. Per germline, CDR1 SGHNT and CDR2 YYREEE (reference sequence). The CDR3 is 16 amino acids. CDR3 in amino acids: CASSLTSGGAYNEQFF. The CDR3 DNA reads as TGTGCCAGCAGCTTGACTAGCGGGGGCGCCTACAATGAGCAGTTCTTC. Drawing the rest from reference TRBV5-4 and TRBJ2-1, the complete variable domain is ETGVTQSPTHLIKTRGQQVTLRCSSQSGHNTVSWYQQALGQGPQFIFQYYREEENGRGNFPPRFSGLQFPNYSSELNVNALELDDSALYLCASSLTSGGAYNEQFFGPGTRLTVL.

A single count supports this clone. V usage is TRBV11-2 and J usage is TRBJ2-2, with TRBD2 identical over 7 bases. V gave up 2 bases and J gave up 3 bases; unmatched junction bases: 6. The CDR3 is 16 amino acids. Germline lookup yields CDR1 SGHAT and CDR2 FQNNGV. The CDR3 nucleotides read TGTGCCAGCAGCTTATCCCGGGACTACCACACCGGGGAGCTGTTTTTT. Protein product: CASSLSRDYHTGELFF.

This sequence joins TRBV12-3 or TRBV12-4 and TRBJ1-1; 10 bases are a match to TRBD1. The CDR3 is 13 amino acids. J gave up 11 bases and V 3 bases, and 6 bases lay outside the gene matches. CDR3 in DNA: TGTGCCAGCAGTTTGGCCGGGACAGGGGTGGCTTTCTTT. This encodes CASSLAGTGVAFF.

The chain employs TRBV6-5 and TRBJ1-1, with no clear D. V was pared by 4 bases and J by 7 bases, with 19 bases between. Germline V CDR1 and CDR2: MNHEY, SVGAGI. This CDR3 has 15 residues. The chain's CDR3 is CASSSPGEERSEAFF. CDR3 DNA sequence: TGTGCCAGCAGTTCCCCCGGAGAAGAACGTAGTGAAGCTTTCTTT.

The sample holds one count of this clone. The V gene is TRBV24-1, the J gene TRBJ2-1; D is unresolved. Germline V lookup: CDR1 KGHDR, CDR2 SFDVKD. Trimming cost V 1 base and J 8 bases, with 11 bases left between them. This CDR3 comprises 14 residues. DNA of the CDR3: TGTGCCACCAGTGATTTATCTGAGTTAGATGAGCAGTTCTTC. Translated, it gives CATSDLSELDEQFF.

V gene TRBV9 combines with J gene TRBJ1-1; D uncertain. Germline lookup yields CDR1 SGDLS and CDR2 YYNGEE. This CDR3 has 12 residues. Trimming cost V 1 base and J 7 bases, with 8 bases left between them. The CDR3 loop is CASSVIGGEAFF. In DNA, the CDR3 is TGTGCCAGCAGCGTAATAGGCGGTGAAGCTTTCTTT.

This rearrangement joins TRBV7-9 to TRBJ1-6; a weak D match, TRBD1 (6 bases). In germline, CDR1 is SEHNR, CDR2 FQNEAQ (reference sequence). Trimming took 5 bases from V and 3 from J, leaving 11 bases between them. This CDR3 region has 15 residues. In DNA form, the CDR3 reads TGTGCCAGCAGCCCGACAGGTTTCTATAATTCACCCCTCCACTTT. It yields the protein CASSPTGFYNSPLHF.

CDR3 nucleotide sequence: TGCAGTGCTAGTGACCCGGGTTACCAAGTGGTTACGCAGTATTTT. Translated, it gives CSASDPGYQVVTQYF. The chain is built from TRBV20-1 and TRBJ2-3; D is unresolved. The CDR3 is 15 residues long. V dropped 3 bases and J dropped 8 bases, with 21 bases sitting between them. Looked up from germline, CDR1 is DFQATT and CDR2 is SNEGSKA (reference sequence).

On this clone itself: Other DNA sequences in the same sample also yield this CDR3. The gene calls are TRBV3-1 (or the pseudogene TRBV3-2) and TRBJ1-6; TRBD1 agrees at 7 bases. The CDR3 runs to 14 residues. The V gene's germline CDR1 is LGHDT and CDR2 YNNKEL (reference sequence). Trimming at V came to 4 bases and at J to 7 bases, leaving 4 bases not matched to a gene. The CDR3 sequence: CASSPGQINSPLHF. The CDR3 nucleotides read TGTGCCAGCAGCCCGGGACAGATAAATTCACCCCTCCACTTT.

The chain couples TRBV29-1 to TRBJ1-1, with D unclear. Germline V gene data show CDR1 as SQVTM and CDR2 as ANQGSEA. V was cut by 6 bases and J by 3 bases, with 17 bases left in between. The CDR3 loop spans 14 amino acids. The CDR3, as DNA: TGCAGCGTCCGTCCCCGGATGAGGGACACTGAAGCTTTCTTT. Protein: CSVRPRMRDTEAFF.

V usage is TRBV10-3 and J usage is TRBJ2-2; TRBD2 matches 8 bases. Germline CDR1 reads ENHRY; CDR2 reads SYGVKD. V was pared by 5 bases and J by 1 base, with 0 bases of the junction left unmatched. This CDR3 region has 14 residues. The CDR3 region has the DNA TGTGCCATCAGTAGCGGGGGGAACACCGGGGAGCTGTTTTTT. It translates to CAISSGGNTGELFF.

The chain is built from TRBV15 and TRBJ2-1; 9 bases are a match to TRBD2. This CDR3 has 15 residues. The V and J ends lost 0 bases and 4 bases, in that order; junction bases with no gene match: 1. Per germline, CDR1 LNHNV and CDR2 YYDKDF (reference sequence). The CDR3 DNA reads as TGTGCCACCAGCAGAGAGCGGGGGGGATACAATGAGCAGTTCTTC. Translated: CATSRERGGYNEQFF.

The chain recombines TRBV12-3 or TRBV12-4 with TRBJ2-3; D is unclear. With 6 bases removed from V and 6 bases from J, the gap between germline ends came to 10 bases. The CDR3 totals 12 residues. CDR3 bases: TGTGCCAGCAGGTACAGAAGGGATACGCAGTATTTT. Translated: CASRYRRDTQYF.

The chain joins TRBV20-1 to TRBJ2-3; D is unclear. This CDR3 is 11 amino acids long. Germline lookup yields CDR1 DFQATT and CDR2 SNEGSKA (reference sequence). With 5 bases removed from V and 2 bases from J, the gap between germline ends came to 5 bases. DNA for the CDR3: TGCAGTGCTCTCCTCACAGATACGCAGTATTTT. Protein product: CSALLTDTQYF.

The chain recombines TRBV6-5 with TRBJ1-6, with 7 positions matching TRBD1. The germline gives CDR1 MNHEY, CDR2 SVGAGI. The CDR3 has 13 residues. The chain's CDR3 is CAQGGGQNSPLHF. Here the CDR3 DNA reads TGTGCTCAAGGGGGCGGACAGAATTCACCCCTCCACTTT.

J is TRBJ1-5 and V is TRBV10-2; D remains ambiguous. Germline V lookup: CDR1 WSHSY, CDR2 SAAADI. CDR3 size: 16 residues. The ends were cut back, 6 bases at V and 2 bases at J, with 17 bases in the middle. This CDR3 reads CASSVTRPAGNQPQHF. The CDR3 region has the DNA TGCGCCAGCAGCGTTACCCGGCCCGCGGGCAATCAGCCCCAGCATTTT.

This clone was seen many times. The rearrangement uses TRBV18 and TRBJ1-2; D gene uncertain. From germline, CDR1 is KGHSH and CDR2 LQKENI. CDR3 size: 14 residues. V was clipped by 2 bases and J by 4 bases, with 11 bases between them. The CDR3 sequence is CASSPSLEGYGYTF. CDR3 sequence (DNA): TGTGCCAGCTCACCATCCTTGGAGGGCTATGGCTACACCTTC.

The rearrangement uses TRBV3-1 (or the pseudogene TRBV3-2) and TRBJ1-3; D is possibly TRBD1 (5 bases). This CDR3 comprises 15 residues. The V end lost 3 bases, the J end lost 0 bases, and 9 bases lay between the germline ends. Germline lookup yields CDR1 LGHDT and CDR2 YNNKEL (reference sequence). The CDR3: CASSQDTLSGNTIYF. Here the CDR3 DNA reads TGTGCCAGCAGCCAGGACACACTCTCTGGAAACACCATATATTTT.

This clone was seen a few times. V gene TRBV24-1 combines with J gene TRBJ2-2, with 10 bases fitting TRBD2. V gave up 0 bases and J gave up 2 bases; unmatched junction bases: 8. The CDR3 extends over 19 amino acids. Germline V gene data show CDR1 as KGHDR and CDR2 as SFDVKD. This CDR3 is CATSDLAASGSLNTGELFF. The CDR3 DNA reads as TGTGCCACCAGTGATTTGGCGGCTAGCGGGAGCCTTAACACCGGGGAGCTGTTTTTT.

This chain joins TRBV7-8 and TRBJ1-2, with TRBD1 identical over 7 bases. Germline-derived CDR1 and CDR2 are SGHVS and FQNEAQ. This CDR3 has 14 residues. J lost 6 bases, V lost 2 bases, and 6 bases had no gene match. The CDR3 here is CASSLTGVKDGYTF. The DNA of the CDR3 is TGTGCCAGCAGCTTAACAGGGGTGAAGGATGGCTACACCTTC.

The rearrangement joins TRBV19 to TRBJ1-1; D possibly corresponds to TRBD1 (5 bases). V was pared by 11 bases and J by 0 bases, with 16 bases between. The germline V gene has CDR1 LNHDA and CDR2 SQIVND (reference sequence). CDR3 length: 14 amino acids. CDR3: CASQEGRMNTEAFF. CDR3 nucleotide sequence: TGTGCCTCGCAGGAGGGGCGGATGAACACTGAAGCTTTCTTT. The full variable domain, rest sourced from reference TRBV19 and TRBJ1-1, is DGGITQSPKYLFRKEGQNVTLSCEQNLNHDAMYWYRQDPGQGLRLIYYSQIVNDFQKGDIAEGYSVSREKKESFPLTVTSAQKNPTAFYLCASQEGRMNTEAFFGQGTRLTVV.

The chain couples TRBV6-5 to TRBJ1-2, with D perhaps TRBD1 (5 bases). V was pared by 7 bases and J by 6 bases, with 18 bases between. Germline values: CDR1 MNHEY, CDR2 SVGAGI. The CDR3 totals 14 residues. Here the CDR3 DNA reads TGTGCCAGCACTTCAGAGTTTCGGGGGGATGGCTACACCTTC. Translation: CASTSEFRGDGYTF.

V usage is TRBV5-1 and J usage is TRBJ2-2, with 11 bases identical to TRBD1. This CDR3 contains 18 residues. CDR1 and CDR2 (germline): SGHRS, YFSETQ. After removal of 1 base from V and 4 bases from J, the junction contained 9 bases not matched to a gene. The CDR3 sequence: CASSLPGGGTGGTGELFF. The CDR3 DNA follows: TGCGCCAGCAGCTTGCCCGGCGGAGGGACAGGGGGCACCGGGGAGCTGTTTTTT.

The chain employs TRBV19 and TRBJ1-6; the match to TRBD1 covers 8 bases. Per the germline V gene, CDR1 is LNHDA and CDR2 is SQIVND (reference sequence). The length of the CDR3 is 14 residues. V was clipped by 7 bases and J by 11 bases; unmatched bases: 10. CDR3 in amino acids: CASTTRDRRTPLHF. In DNA form, the CDR3 reads TGTGCCAGTACCACACGGGACAGGCGAACACCCCTCCACTTT.

The J gene is TRBJ1-5, the V gene TRBV19; D might be TRBD1 (6 bases). V lost 3 bases and J lost 0, with 9 bases in between. The CDR3 has 15 residues. Germline V gene sequence: CDR1 LNHDA, CDR2 SQIVND (reference sequence). The CDR3 reads CASSIAGDSNQPQHF. Written as DNA, the CDR3 is TGTGCCAGTAGTATTGCAGGGGATAGCAATCAGCCCCAGCATTTT.

Only one count was recorded for this clone. The rearrangement joins TRBV11-2 to TRBJ2-1, with 9 bases matching TRBD2. The trim removed 3 bases at V and 3 bases at J, leaving 9 bases unmatched. The CDR3 runs 17 residues. Germline CDR1 and CDR2: SGHAT and FQNNGV. The CDR3 is CASSLGRGGGDYNEQFF. CDR3 coding DNA: TGTGCCAGCAGCTTGGGGAGAGGCGGGGGGGACTACAATGAGCAGTTCTTC. Using reference TRBV11-2 and TRBJ2-1 for the parts outside the CDR3, the full variable domain is EAGVAQSPRYKIIEKRQSVAFWCNPISGHATLYWYQQILGQGPKLLIQFQNNGVVDDSQLPKDRFSAERLKGVDSTLKIQPAKLEDSAVYLCASSLGRGGGDYNEQFFGPGTRLTVL.

The chain recombines TRBV12-3 or TRBV12-4 with TRBJ1-2, with D hard to call. Between the trimmed V and J ends, which lost 4 bases and 5 bases, there was a span of 11 bases. The CDR3 covers 13 residues. The CDR3 sequence: CASSSPPTYGYTF. CDR3 in DNA: TGTGCCAGCAGTTCCCCACCCACATATGGCTACACCTTC.

V and J are TRBV7-8 and TRBJ2-7; 12 bases map to TRBD2. The CDR3 contains 14 residues. The V segment lost 3 bases and the J segment 6 bases; nucleotides outside the gene matches: 3. The germline gives CDR1 SGHVS, CDR2 FQNEAQ. In DNA form, the CDR3 reads TGTGCCAGCAGCTTGGGACTAGCGGGTGCCGAGCAGTACTTC. This codes for CASSLGLAGAEQYF.